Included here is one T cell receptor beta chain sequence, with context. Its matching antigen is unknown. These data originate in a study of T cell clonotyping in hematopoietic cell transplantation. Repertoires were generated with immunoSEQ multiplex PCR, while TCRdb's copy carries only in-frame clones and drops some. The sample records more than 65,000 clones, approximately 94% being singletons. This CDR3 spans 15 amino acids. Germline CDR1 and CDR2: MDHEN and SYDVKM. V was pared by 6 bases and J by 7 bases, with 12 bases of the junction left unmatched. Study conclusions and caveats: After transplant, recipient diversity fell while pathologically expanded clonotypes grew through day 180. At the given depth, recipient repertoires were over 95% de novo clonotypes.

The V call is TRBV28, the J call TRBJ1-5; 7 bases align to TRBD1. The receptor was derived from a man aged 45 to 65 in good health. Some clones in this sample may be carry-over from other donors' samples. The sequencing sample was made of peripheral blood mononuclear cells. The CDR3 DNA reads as TGTGCCAGCAGCCCCATCGACAGGGATGGGCAGCCCCAGCATTTT. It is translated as CASSPIDRDGQPQHF.